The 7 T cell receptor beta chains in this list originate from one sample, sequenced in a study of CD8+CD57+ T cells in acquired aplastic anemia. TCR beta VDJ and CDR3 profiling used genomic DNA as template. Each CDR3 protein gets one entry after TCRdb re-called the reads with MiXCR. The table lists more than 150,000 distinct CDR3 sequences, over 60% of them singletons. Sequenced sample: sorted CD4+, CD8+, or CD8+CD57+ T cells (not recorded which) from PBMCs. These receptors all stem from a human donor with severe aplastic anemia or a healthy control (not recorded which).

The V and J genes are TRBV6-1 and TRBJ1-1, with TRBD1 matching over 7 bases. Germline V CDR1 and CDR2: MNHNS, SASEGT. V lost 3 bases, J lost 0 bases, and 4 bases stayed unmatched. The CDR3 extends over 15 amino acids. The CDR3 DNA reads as TGTGCCAGCAGTGAGCGACAGGGAATGAACACTGAAGCTTTCTTT. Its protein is CASSERQGMNTEAFF.

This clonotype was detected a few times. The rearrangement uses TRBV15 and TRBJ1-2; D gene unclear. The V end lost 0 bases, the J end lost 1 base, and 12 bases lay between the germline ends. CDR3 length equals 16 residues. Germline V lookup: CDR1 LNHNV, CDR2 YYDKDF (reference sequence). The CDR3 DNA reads TGTGCCACCAGCAGAGACGCGGCGGAACGTAACTATGGCTACACCTTC. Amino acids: CATSRDAAERNYGYTF.

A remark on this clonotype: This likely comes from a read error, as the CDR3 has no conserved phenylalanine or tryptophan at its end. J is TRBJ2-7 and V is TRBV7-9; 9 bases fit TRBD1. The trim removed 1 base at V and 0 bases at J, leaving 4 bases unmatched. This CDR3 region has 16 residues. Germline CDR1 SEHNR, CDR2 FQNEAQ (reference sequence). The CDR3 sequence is CASSLGGTGSSYEQYL. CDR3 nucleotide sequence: TGTGCCAGCAGCTTAGGGGGGACAGGGAGCTCCTACGAGCAGTACCTC.

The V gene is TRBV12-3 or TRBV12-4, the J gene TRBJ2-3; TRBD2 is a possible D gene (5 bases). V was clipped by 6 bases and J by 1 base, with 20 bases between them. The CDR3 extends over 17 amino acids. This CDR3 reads CASSAPGSTFGTDTQYF. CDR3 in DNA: TGTGCCAGCAGCGCGCCGGGGAGTACCTTTGGCACAGATACGCAGTATTTT.

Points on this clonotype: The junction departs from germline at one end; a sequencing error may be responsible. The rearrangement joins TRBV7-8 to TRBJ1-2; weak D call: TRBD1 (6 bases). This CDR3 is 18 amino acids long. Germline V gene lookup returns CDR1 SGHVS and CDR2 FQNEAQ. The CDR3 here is CAISSLPTRTAADYGYTF. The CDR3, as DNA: TGTGCCATCAGCTCCCTACCGACTCGGACAGCAGCTGACTATGGCTACACCTTC.

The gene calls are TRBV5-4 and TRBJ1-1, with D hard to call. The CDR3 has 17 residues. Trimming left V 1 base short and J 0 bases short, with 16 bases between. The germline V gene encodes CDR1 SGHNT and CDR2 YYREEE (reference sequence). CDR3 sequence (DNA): TGTGCCAGCAGCTTGCCGGGAGGTAGGTCGATGAACACTGAAGCTTTCTTT. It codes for CASSLPGGRSMNTEAFF.

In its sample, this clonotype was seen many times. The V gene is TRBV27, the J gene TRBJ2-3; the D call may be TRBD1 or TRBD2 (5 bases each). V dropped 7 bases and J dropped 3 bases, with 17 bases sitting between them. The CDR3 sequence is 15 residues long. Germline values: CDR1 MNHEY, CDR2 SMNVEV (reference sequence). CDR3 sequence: CASNQNGGRTDTQYF. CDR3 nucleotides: TGTGCCAGCAATCAAAATGGGGGACGGACAGATACGCAGTATTTT.